This is a list of T cell receptor beta chains from one sample in a study of regulatory T cells in long-lasting Graves disease. TCRdb independently ran MiXCR on the multiplex PCR reads; one entry per CDR3 protein. The sample carries about 530,000 distinct CDR3 sequences, 15% to 20% recorded once. These data were likewise used in another study, on T cells in Graves' hyperthyroidism and ophthalmopathy.

The starting material was peripheral blood mononuclear cells (PBMCs), obtained at new diagnosis, from a patient treated with antithyroid drugs. Receptors originate from a woman aged 35-65 years with Graves disease. Each CDR3 is given with its conserved first and last residue. D genes are given only for firm matches. Only part of the rows carry a size: once, few, many, or a class if the clone is expanded.

j_gene,abundance,d_gene,v_gene,CDR3nt,CDR3aa
TRBJ1-2,many,TRBD1,TRBV6-1,TGTGCCAGCAAGGCAGGGGGAGTCCATGGCTACACCTTC,CASKAGGVHGYTF
TRBJ1-6,many,.,TRBV3-1,TGTGCCAGCAGCCGGACCGATTCACCCCTCCACTTT,CASSRTDSPLHF
TRBJ2-4,.,.,TRBV7-2,TGTGCCAGCAGCGGGCGGACTTCCGCCAGAGACATTCAGTGCTTC,CASSGRTSARDIQCF
TRBJ2-7,.,.,TRBV5-1,TGCGCCAGCAGCCCATGGGAGGAATCAGACGAGCAGTACTTC,CASSPWEESDEQYF
TRBJ2-3,many,.,TRBV12-3/TRBV12-4,TGTGCCAGCAGTCTGGACCGGGATCCTTTCACAGATACGCAGTATTTT,CASSLDRDPFTDTQYF
TRBJ1-1,many,TRBD1,TRBV27,TGTGCCAGCAGGAGAGGGGGCGATGGCACTGAAGCTTTCTTT,CASRRGGDGTEAFF
TRBJ1-3,few,.,TRBV19,TGTGCCAGTAGCGACCTGACCTCTGGAAACACCATATATTTT,CASSDLTSGNTIYF
TRBJ1-1,.,TRBD1,TRBV28,TGTGCCAGCAGTTTGTGGGACAGGGGGCGAGCTTTCTTT,CASSLWDRGRAFF
TRBJ1-1,many,.,TRBV12-3/TRBV12-4,TGTGCCAGCAGTCAGTTAGTTGTCCAGGGGCACTTGAACACTGAAGCTTTCTTT,CASSQLVVQGHLNTEAFF
TRBJ1-2,.,TRBD1,TRBV4-1,TGCGCCAGCAGCCAACCATGGGCCGGGACAGGGGGCGATGGCTACACCTTC,CASSQPWAGTGGDGYTF
TRBJ1-4,many,.,TRBV2,TGTGCCACGGCACCCGGGGGTGAAAAACTGTTTTTT,CATAPGGEKLFF
TRBJ1-1,.,TRBD1,TRBV11-2,TGTGCCAGCAACTTAGGGACAGGGATGAACACTGAAGCTTTCTTT,CASNLGTGMNTEAFF